Sequencing of this TCR beta chain was carried out in a study of spatial heterogeneity in lung cancer. This sample's time point: sample taken at primary tumor resection. Looked up from germline, CDR1 is SGHTA and CDR2 is FQGTGA. Trimming pared 5 bases from V and 10 bases from J, leaving 18 bases between. The CDR3 loop spans 14 amino acids. TCRdb processed the 5' RACE reads anew with MiXCR; each CDR3 protein has one entry. The repertoire holds about 39,000 distinct CDR3 sequences, with 3% to 3.5% as singletons. In this sample, this clonotype turned up many times. The TCR was taken from a male donor with early-stage non-small cell lung cancer. This chain links TRBV7-3 with TRBJ1-5, with D unresolved. Sequenced here: normal lung tissue next to the tumor, sampled at surgery. CDR3 in DNA: TGTGCCAGCAGCCAGTTTCTCCTCATGCGCCCCCAGCATTTT. This encodes CASSQFLLMRPQHF. Together with reference TRBV7-3 and TRBJ1-5, the CDR3 gives the full variable domain: GAGVSQTPSNKVTEKGKYVELRCDPISGHTALYWYRQSLGQGPEFLIYFQGTGAADDSGLPNDRFFAVRPEGSVSTLKIQRTERGDSAVYLCASSQFLLMRPQHFGDGTRLSIL.